This TCR beta chain was sequenced for a study of T-cell memory formation after mild COVID-19. MiXCR was run by TCRdb on the 5' RACE reads, yielding one entry per CDR3 protein. This repertoire shows fewer than 200,000 distinct CDR3 sequences, about an eighth found once; its top ten account for roughly 3.4%. This clonotype turned up a few times. CDR1 is SGHTA and CDR2 is FQGNSA in the germline V gene. V lost 5 bases, J lost 10 bases, and 15 bases lay in between. This CDR3 region has 14 residues. The sequenced material came from PBMCs or a T cell subset sorted from them (not recorded which). The J gene is TRBJ1-6, the V gene TRBV7-2; unclear D gene. This receptor was taken from a man aged 18-30 years who had mild COVID-19 (a few samples of this study predate the infection). Cell type and time point are not known. The CDR3 reads CASSQPGVESPLHF. In DNA form, the CDR3 reads TGTGCCAGCAGCCAGCCCGGGGTAGAATCACCCCTCCACTTT.